The entry below gives a single TCR beta chain sequence along with its context. This clone has only a few counts. Its target antigen remains unknown. No base qualities exist here, and no much larger clone lies one base off it. This entry is derived from a study of CD8+ T cells in alopecia areata listed by TCRdb under 2018. Looking at the study overall: High-throughput TCRbeta sequencing was used to examine T cell clonal expansion in alopecia areata in both the C3H/HeJ mouse model and human patients. RNA came from the PAXgene miRNA kit for fixed scalp, the miRNeasy kit for PBMCs, and the RNeasy kit for mouse skin. Human TCRbeta sequencing covered scalp tissue and sorted CD4+ and CD8+ peripheral blood T cells from patchy and totalis/universalis alopecia areata patients and healthy controls. Clonality in the scalp was compared among normal scalp (n=4), patchy alopecia areata scalp (n=8), and alopecia totalis/universalis scalp (n=8). immunoSEQ multiplex PCR using 35 Vbeta forward primers and 13 Jbeta reverse primers was used to amplify TCRbeta CDR3 regions.

General conclusions and limits of the study: TCR sequences shared between patients were less clear than in mice, possibly partly because of HLA diversity in the patient population. Compared with normal scalp, lesional scalp, particularly in alopecia totalis/universalis, had higher clonality and more expanded CD8+ clones, which suggests antigenic drive. Unlike mouse skin, where gammadelta T cells dominate, normal human skin contains resident alphabeta T cells that get sequenced too, which complicates analysis of the scalp TCR repertoire.

Taken from the germline V gene, the CDR1 and CDR2 loops are LGHNA and YNFKEQ. V is pruned by 1 base and J by 9 bases, leaving 8 bases of the junction without a gene match. The CDR3 goes from the cysteine to the phenylalanine over 15 residues. Left in the record is the CDR3 DNA by itself, 45 bases read in frame from the first base. CD4+ cells from roughly 5 biomarker-study patients were further sorted into CD25+CD127- cells. Lesional scalp punch biopsies and peripheral blood were collected from alopecia areata patients. PBMCs were isolated by density centrifugation and stained for CD3, CD4 and CD8, after which CD4+ and CD8+ T cells were sorted on a FACSAria. Untreated alopecia areata patients were recruited as part of a multicenter biomarker study. The library relied on the immunoSEQ multiplex PCR assay. To provide template for TCR sequencing, every sample had RNA extracted and reverse transcribed into cDNA. First-strand cDNA was synthesized with SuperScript III using a 2:1 mix of oligo-dT and random hexamers. A synthetic immune receptor repertoire was used to gauge amplification bias, and whatever bias remained was removed computationally. In the authors' own workflow: Raw reads were preprocessed to remove errors, and CDR3 was defined according to IMGT conventions as the region from the conserved cysteine to phenylalanine. Clonality was calculated as 1 minus Shannon entropy normalized by log2 of the number of productive unique TCRs. CD4 or CD8 identity of scalp clones was inferred by cross-referencing scalp TCRbeta sequences with sorted blood CD4 and CD8 repertoires. In its TCRdb copy, this immuneACCESS table keeps in-frame sequences only and misses some clones. Where compared with another copy, unresolved V genes explain less than half of these, and the others have no known cause. V and J calls and clone size are copied from that table; D and trimming were computed from the DNA. This sample lists about 14,000 clones; roughly 58% were detected once. The top ten hold over 3% of the sample.

This TCR was recovered from a human donor with alopecia areata. The chain uses TRBV4-2 and TRBJ2-1; TRBD2 matches 8 bases in the middle. The sequencing input was CD4+ Tregs sorted from blood. The DNA reads as follows: TGTGCCAGCAGCCAAGTATCTCAGCGGGAGAGTGAGCAGTTCTTC. Its translation reads: CASSQVSQRESEQFF.